These 21 T cell receptor beta chains share one sample of origin, sequenced in a study of blood T cell repertoires in COVID-19. TCRdb's table, derived via immunoSEQ multiplex PCR, lists solely in-frame clones and lacks some. Counted here are roughly 34,000 clones, 75% occurring once; the ten biggest clones make up under 15%. Specimen: peripheral blood. The receptors come from an older man with active or convalescent COVID-19.

This clone was seen a handful of times. The chain employs TRBV7-8 and TRBJ1-5; the D gene is possibly TRBD1 (5 bases). This CDR3 has 16 amino acids. Germline loops: CDR1 SGHVS, CDR2 FQNEAQ. Trimming took 5 bases from V and 0 from J, leaving 14 bases between them. CDR3 nucleotide sequence: TGTGCCAGCAGCGTATCAGGGATCTATAGCAATCAGCCCCAGCATTTT. Protein sequence: CASSVSGIYSNQPQHF.

The genes are TRBV10-1 and TRBJ1-5, with D unresolved. Trimming left V 5 bases short and J 1 base short, with 15 bases between. The CDR3 is made up of 16 amino acids. Germline V lookup: CDR1 WNHNN, CDR2 SYGVQD (reference sequence). DNA of the CDR3: TGCGCCAGCAGTCCCCCACAGCTAAGGAGCAATCAGCCCCAGCATTTT. Its translation is CASSPPQLRSNQPQHF.

The V gene is TRBV18, the J gene TRBJ2-3; D may be TRBD2 (6 bases). The CDR3 runs 18 residues. The germline gives CDR1 KGHSH, CDR2 LQKENI. Trimming stripped 5 bases from V and 6 bases from J, with 27 bases between. CDR3 bases: TGTGCCAGCTCAAATAAGCGGGCGGAGGACCTCCAGAGGGATACGCAGTATTTT. Translating gives CASSNKRAEDLQRDTQYF. Variable domain in full (rest from reference TRBV18 and TRBJ2-3): NAGVMQNPRHLVRRRGQEARLRCSPMKGHSHVYWYRQLPEEGLKFMVYLQKENIIDESGMPKERFSAEFPKEGPSILRIQQVVRGDSAAYFCASSNKRAEDLQRDTQYFGPGTRLTVL.

Comments on this clone: The same CDR3 can be traced to other DNA sequences in this sample. This chain links TRBV5-6 with TRBJ2-7; the D is unclear. Per germline, CDR1 SGHDT and CDR2 YYEEEE. The CDR3 is 11 residues long. The V end lost 8 bases, the J end lost 3 bases, and 9 bases lay between the germline ends. CDR3 coding DNA: TGTGCCAGTTCGCGGAGCTACGAGCAGTACTTC. Its protein product is CASSRSYEQYF. The full variable domain, in which reference TRBV5-6 and TRBJ2-7 provide the parts outside the CDR3, is DAGVTQSPTHLIKTRGQQVTLRCSPKSGHDTVSWYQQALGQGPQFIFQYYEEEERQRGNFPDRFSGHQFPNYSSELNVNALLLGDSALYLCASSRSYEQYFGPGTRLTVT.

This sequence joins TRBV7-9 and TRBJ1-1; tentatively, D is TRBD1 (6 bases). V lost 5 bases to trimming and J lost 0 bases, with 16 bases between them. This CDR3 region has 16 residues. Germline V gives CDR1 SEHNR, CDR2 FQNEAQ (reference sequence). Here the CDR3 DNA reads TGTGCCAGCAGCCAACAGGGCCAAGCCCTGAACACTGAAGCTTTCTTT. Encoded protein: CASSQQGQALNTEAFF.

This clone appeared a single time. The chain couples TRBV11-2 to TRBJ2-1; perhaps TRBD2 as D (5 bases). Germline values: CDR1 SGHAT, CDR2 FQNNGV. The CDR3 length is 15 residues. V was cut by 5 bases and J by 1 base, with 12 bases left in between. The CDR3 region has the DNA TGTGCCAGCAGCCCTCGAGGGAGTTCCTACAATGAGCAGTTCTTC. Translation: CASSPRGSSYNEQFF.

CDR3 amino acids: CASSSGLAAYEQYF. Here the CDR3 DNA reads TGTGCCAGCAGTAGTGGACTAGCAGCCTACGAGCAGTACTTC. The rearrangement joins TRBV6-5 to TRBJ2-7; TRBD2 matches 8 bases. V was pared by 5 bases and J by 2 bases, with 5 bases of the junction left unmatched. The V gene's germline CDR1 is MNHEY and CDR2 SVGAGI. The CDR3 has 14 residues.

The J gene is TRBJ1-1, the V gene TRBV19; D is unclear. The germline gives CDR1 LNHDA, CDR2 SQIVND (reference sequence). Trimming shortened V by 3 bases and J by 1 base, and 6 bases separated the two germline ends. The CDR3 has 13 residues. CDR3 protein: CASSISGNTEAFF. CDR3 coding DNA: TGTGCCAGTAGTATCTCGGGGAACACTGAAGCTTTCTTT.

V usage is TRBV5-4 and J usage is TRBJ2-7, with 7 bases aligning to TRBD1. The length of the CDR3 is 14 residues. The ends lost 3 bases at V and 6 bases at J; junction bases unmatched: 9. The germline CDR1 and CDR2 sequences are SGHNT and YYREEE (reference sequence). The CDR3 nucleotides read TGTGCCAGCAGCTCACCGACAGGGTCGACCGAGCAGTACTTC. Amino acid sequence: CASSSPTGSTEQYF.

The CDR3 DNA sequence: TGTGCCAGCAGCAAAATTGGATTGTGTATAGGACTAGCGGGACCCACAGATACGCAGTATTTT. This sequence encodes CASSKIGLCIGLAGPTDTQYF. The chain links TRBV21-1 to TRBJ2-3; the table gives TRBD2 as D, unverified against the DNA. TRBV21-1 is deemed a pseudogene. This CDR3 is built from 21 residues.

This sequence joins TRBV5-4 and TRBJ2-6; tentatively, D is TRBD1 (5 bases). The germline V gene encodes CDR1 SGHNT and CDR2 YYREEE (reference sequence). The CDR3 runs 18 residues. Trimming stripped 0 bases from V and 1 base from J, with 14 bases between. CDR3 loop: CASSLVLQANSGANVLTF. CDR3 DNA sequence: TGTGCCAGCAGCTTGGTACTACAGGCCAATTCTGGGGCCAACGTCCTGACTTTC.

V is TRBV11-3 and J is TRBJ1-2; 8 nucleotides align to TRBD1. This CDR3 contains 15 residues. The V gene's germline CDR1 is SGHNT and CDR2 YENEEA. Trimming at V came to 6 bases and at J to 4 bases, leaving 10 bases not matched to a gene. The CDR3 loop is CASSSSGGSSYGYTF. DNA for the CDR3: TGTGCCAGCAGTTCATCAGGGGGCTCGAGCTATGGCTACACCTTC.

The V and J genes are TRBV7-9 and TRBJ2-7; 8 nucleotides agree with TRBD1. Trimming cost V 5 bases and J 2 bases; bases outside gene matches: 5. Germline CDR1 is SEHNR and CDR2 is FQNEAQ (reference sequence). The CDR3 runs to 14 residues. The CDR3: CASSTTGQAYEQYF. The DNA for the CDR3 is TGTGCCAGCAGCACCACGGGACAGGCCTACGAGCAGTACTTC.

This chain links TRBV24-1 with TRBJ1-4, with 8 bases identical to TRBD1. V lost 7 bases, J lost 7 bases, and 10 bases stayed unmatched. Germline loops: CDR1 KGHDR, CDR2 SFDVKD. The CDR3 extends over 15 amino acids. The CDR3 DNA is TGTGCCACCAGCTCAAGGACAGGGTCGGGTGAAAAACTGTTTTTT. Translated: CATSSRTGSGEKLFF.

The rearrangement links TRBV6-2 or TRBV6-3 to TRBJ1-2; D gene unclear. This CDR3 region has 15 residues. V dropped 2 bases and J dropped 5 bases, with 15 bases sitting between them. The V gene's germline CDR1 is MNHEY and CDR2 SVGEGT. CDR3 residues: CASSYPPLLLYGYTF. CDR3 sequence (DNA): TGTGCCAGCAGTTACCCTCCTCTTTTACTTTATGGCTACACCTTC.

The chain carries TRBV10-3 and TRBJ2-7, with TRBD2 matching over 10 bases. After removal of 6 bases from V and 4 bases from J, the junction contained 9 bases not matched to a gene. CDR3 size: 15 residues. From germline, CDR1 is ENHRY and CDR2 SYGVKD. The CDR3: CAISAGLAERYEQYF. In DNA, the CDR3 is TGTGCCATCAGCGCAGGACTAGCGGAGCGGTACGAGCAGTACTTC.

This chain joins TRBV6-1 and TRBJ2-7; D is undetermined. This CDR3 is built from 14 residues. V was trimmed by 1 base and J by 3 bases, leaving 10 bases between them. Germline V lookup: CDR1 MNHNS, CDR2 SASEGT. The CDR3 here is CASSEVVGFYEQYF. CDR3 sequence (DNA): TGTGCCAGCAGTGAAGTCGTCGGGTTCTACGAGCAGTACTTC.

The chain links TRBV20-1 to TRBJ2-1; D not resolved. There are 15 residues in the CDR3. Trimming took off 3 bases at V and 0 bases at J, with 12 bases between the two ends. Germline lookup yields CDR1 DFQATT and CDR2 SNEGSKA (reference sequence). For the CDR3, the DNA is TGCAGTGCTAGTGGTAGCCGGAGCTCCTACAATGAGCAGTTCTTC. This codes for CSASGSRSSYNEQFF.

The chain links TRBV19 to TRBJ1-1; the D gene is possibly TRBD1 (6 bases). The CDR3 is 16 residues long. Germline lookup yields CDR1 LNHDA and CDR2 SQIVND (reference sequence). Deletions cut 5 bases from V and 0 bases from J, with 16 bases between. CDR3 region: CASSLSNRALNTEAFF. In nucleotides, the CDR3 is TGTGCCAGTAGTCTAAGTAACAGGGCATTGAACACTGAAGCTTTCTTT.

The CDR3 loop reads CASTAGTYSNQPQHF. CDR3 DNA: TGTGCCAGTACCGCCGGGACATATAGCAATCAGCCCCAGCATTTT. The gene calls are TRBV19 and TRBJ1-5, with D maybe TRBD1 (6 bases). The CDR3 totals 15 residues. Germline-derived CDR1 and CDR2 are LNHDA and SQIVND (reference sequence). The germline V and J ends were trimmed by 7 bases and 0 bases, with 13 bases remaining between them.

The rearrangement uses TRBV10-3 and TRBJ2-4, with 11 positions matching TRBD1. V was clipped by 0 bases and J by 7 bases; unmatched bases: 2. Germline-derived CDR1 and CDR2 are ENHRY and SYGVKD. This CDR3 contains 15 residues. CDR3 protein: CAISESGTGGNIQYF. The CDR3 DNA reads TGTGCCATCAGTGAGTCGGGGACAGGGGGGAACATTCAGTACTTC.